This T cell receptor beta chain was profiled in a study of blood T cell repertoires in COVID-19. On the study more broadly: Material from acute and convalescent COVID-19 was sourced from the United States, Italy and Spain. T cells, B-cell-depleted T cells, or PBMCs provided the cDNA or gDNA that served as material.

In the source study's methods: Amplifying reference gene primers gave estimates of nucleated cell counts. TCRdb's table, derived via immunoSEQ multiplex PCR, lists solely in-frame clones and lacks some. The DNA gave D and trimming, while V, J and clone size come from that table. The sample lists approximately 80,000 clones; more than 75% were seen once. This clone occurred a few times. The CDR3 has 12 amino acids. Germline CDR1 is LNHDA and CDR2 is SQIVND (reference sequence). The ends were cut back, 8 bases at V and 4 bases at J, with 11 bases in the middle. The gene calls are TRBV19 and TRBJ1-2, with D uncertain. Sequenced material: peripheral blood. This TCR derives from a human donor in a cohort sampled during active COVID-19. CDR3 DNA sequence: TGTGCCAGTTCCCAGTGGAGCTATGGCTACACCTTC. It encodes CASSQWSYGYTF. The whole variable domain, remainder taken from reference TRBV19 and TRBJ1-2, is DGGITQSPKYLFRKEGQNVTLSCEQNLNHDAMYWYRQDPGQGLRLIYYSQIVNDFQKGDIAEGYSVSREKKESFPLTVTSAQKNPTAFYLCASSQWSYGYTFGSGTRLTVV.